A single sample is the source of the 10 T cell receptor beta chains below, sequenced in a study of T cell responses to AZD1222 COVID-19 vaccine. Sequencing used immunoSEQ multiplex PCR; TCRdb keeps in-frame clones, though not all of them. The sample contains 150,000 or so clones, about nine tenths of which appear only once. The material sequenced was peripheral blood, taken after recovery from COVID-19. These receptors were taken from an adult who had recovered from COVID-19.

V is TRBV25-1 and J is TRBJ1-2; D unclear. Per germline, CDR1 MGHDK and CDR2 SYGVNS. CDR3 length: 12 amino acids. The V end lost 10 bases, the J end lost 4 bases, and 13 bases lay between the germline ends. The CDR3 here is CATSRQIYGYTF. The CDR3 bases are TGTGCCACCTCGCGGCAAATCTATGGCTACACCTTC.

The chain links TRBV9 to TRBJ1-1, with 9 bases that match TRBD1. This CDR3 is 16 amino acids long. Looked up from germline, CDR1 is SGDLS and CDR2 is YYNGEE. The V gene end was trimmed by 4 bases and the J gene end by 3 bases; junction bases not matched to a gene: 10. The CDR3 DNA follows: TGTGCCAGCAGCAAGGGGACAGGGCGAGTAGACACTGAAGCTTTCTTT. It codes for CASSKGTGRVDTEAFF.

This chain joins TRBV4-2 and TRBJ2-2; D is possibly TRBD2 (6 bases). Trimming shortened V by 1 base and J by 4 bases, and 13 bases separated the two germline ends. CDR3 length: 16 amino acids. CDR1 and CDR2 (germline): LGHNA, YNFKEQ. CDR3 amino acids: CASSQASSEITGELFF. As DNA, the CDR3 is TGTGCCAGCAGCCAAGCATCTAGCGAGATCACCGGGGAGCTGTTTTTT.

The chain has TRBV6-5 and TRBJ1-3; D is uncertain. The CDR3 is made up of 15 amino acids. Germline CDR1 MNHEY, CDR2 SVGAGI. The V end lost 0 bases, the J end lost 9 bases, and 15 bases lay between the germline ends. CDR3 sequence reads: CASSYSDSPDGTIYF. The CDR3 coding sequence is TGTGCCAGCAGTTACTCCGATTCTCCGGACGGCACCATATATTTT.

This chain connects TRBV6-1 to TRBJ2-7; D unresolved. Germline V gene sequence: CDR1 MNHNS, CDR2 SASEGT. The CDR3 runs to 12 residues. V lost 3 bases and J lost 4, with 7 bases in between. CDR3 region: CASSDRGYEQYF. In nucleotides, the CDR3 is TGTGCCAGCAGTGATCGCGGTTACGAGCAGTACTTC.

CDR3 region: CASSPIQGVAEAFF. The CDR3 DNA reads TGTGCCAGCAGCCCCATACAGGGAGTCGCTGAAGCTTTCTTT. The rearrangement links TRBV14 to TRBJ1-1, with D possibly being TRBD1 (6 bases). V gave up 4 bases and J gave up 6 bases, with 15 bases separating them. The germline gives CDR1 SGHDN, CDR2 FVKESK. This CDR3 has 14 residues.

V usage is TRBV9 and J usage is TRBJ1-2; 8 bases map to TRBD1. From germline, CDR1 is SGDLS and CDR2 YYNGEE. The CDR3 extends over 15 amino acids. V gave up 3 bases and J gave up 3 bases; unmatched junction bases: 7. CDR3 sequence: CASSARTGFDYGYTF. The CDR3 DNA reads TGTGCCAGCAGCGCCCGGACAGGGTTTGACTATGGCTACACCTTC. Complete variable domain (other parts from reference TRBV9 and TRBJ1-2): DSGVTQTPKHLITATGQRVTLRCSPRSGDLSVYWYQQSLDQGLQFLIQYYNGEERAKGNILERFSAQQFPDLHSELNLSSLELGDSALYFCASSARTGFDYGYTFGSGTRLTVV.

This clone has a handful of counts. The chain recombines TRBV5-8 with TRBJ2-7; possibly TRBD1 for D (6 bases). V lost 4 bases and J lost 0, with 8 bases in between. From germline, CDR1 is SGHTS and CDR2 YDEGEE. The CDR3 length is 13 residues. The CDR3 DNA sequence: TGTGCCAGCAGCAAACAGGGCTCCTACGAGCAGTACTTC. Translation: CASSKQGSYEQYF.

The CDR3 spells CASSRDRGSYEQYF. CDR3 DNA sequence: TGTGCCAGCAGCAGGGACAGGGGGTCTTACGAGCAGTACTTC. V is TRBV7-2 and J is TRBJ2-7; 11 nucleotides match TRBD1. The V gene's germline CDR1 is SGHTA and CDR2 FQGNSA. Trimming took 5 bases from V and 4 from J; bases not matched to a gene: 4. The CDR3 has 14 residues.

The V call is TRBV9, the J call TRBJ1-2, with no clear D. CDR3 length: 11 amino acids. Germline V gives CDR1 SGDLS, CDR2 YYNGEE. V dropped 4 bases and J dropped 12 bases, with 13 bases sitting between them. The CDR3 bases are TGTGCCAGCAGCCCCGGGTCAGTGAACACCTTC. Its protein product is CASSPGSVNTF. Filled out from reference TRBV9 and TRBJ1-2, the complete variable domain reads DSGVTQTPKHLITATGQRVTLRCSPRSGDLSVYWYQQSLDQGLQFLIQYYNGEERAKGNILERFSAQQFPDLHSELNLSSLELGDSALYFCASSPGSVNTFGSGTRLTVV.